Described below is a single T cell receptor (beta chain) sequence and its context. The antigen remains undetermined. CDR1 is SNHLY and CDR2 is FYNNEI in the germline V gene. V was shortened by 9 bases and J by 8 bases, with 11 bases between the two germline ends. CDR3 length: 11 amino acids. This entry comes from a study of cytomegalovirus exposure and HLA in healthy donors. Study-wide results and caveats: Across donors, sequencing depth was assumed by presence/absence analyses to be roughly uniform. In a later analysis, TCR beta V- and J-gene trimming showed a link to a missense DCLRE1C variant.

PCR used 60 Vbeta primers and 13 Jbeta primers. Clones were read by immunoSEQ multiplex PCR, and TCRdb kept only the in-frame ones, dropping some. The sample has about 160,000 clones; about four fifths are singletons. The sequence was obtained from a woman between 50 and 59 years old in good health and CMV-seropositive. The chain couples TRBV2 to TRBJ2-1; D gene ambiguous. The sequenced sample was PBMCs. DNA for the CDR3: TGTGCCAGTTGTACATATTATGAGCAGTTCTTC. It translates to CASCTYYEQFF.